This T cell receptor beta chain was identified during a study of post-analysis software for immune sequencing data. Whole-study results and caveats: Those with multiple sclerosis, the patient group, showed significantly lower normalized Chao1 diversity than controls. Higher frequency in patients than in controls was seen for several TRBV segments, with TRBV5-6, TRBV5-1 and TRBV20-1 among them. Under F measure analysis, samples from one preparation batch co-clustered strongly.

Details on this clonotype: Its target is unknown.

Carried by the TCR beta cDNA libraries were unique molecular identifiers. Input of roughly 1 to 11 million T cells yielded some 500,000 cDNA molecules. TCRdb independently ran MiXCR on the PCR reads; one entry per CDR3 protein. Of around 400,000 distinct CDR3 sequences in the sample, roughly 36% were seen once. Germline CDR1 is MNHEY and CDR2 is SMNVEV (reference sequence). V shed 4 bases and J 0 bases; nucleotides not matched to a gene: 8. This CDR3 spans 16 amino acids. Sequencing was carried out using blood. The origin of this receptor is a girl between 10 and 17 years old with multiple sclerosis. The V and J genes are TRBV27 and TRBJ1-2, with 7 bases fitting TRBD1. The CDR3 loop is CASSSGTAASNYGYTF. The CDR3 DNA reads as TGTGCCAGCAGTTCCGGGACAGCGGCATCTAACTATGGCTACACCTTC.